The 30 T cell receptor beta chains given below trace back to one sample, sequenced in a study of cytomegalovirus exposure and HLA in healthy donors. PCR amplification relied on 60 Vbeta primers (plus 13 Jbeta primers). Data came from immunoSEQ multiplex PCR; TCRdb stores just in-frame clones and leaves some out. The sample shows about 170,000 clones, around four fifths of them seen only once. The source material was PBMCs. The receptors shown here come from a boy younger than 10 in good health and CMV-seronegative.

This clone was seen once. The junction differs from germline at one of its ends, possibly a read error. The V gene is TRBV7-9, the J gene TRBJ1-3; D possibly corresponds to TRBD1 (5 bases). Germline V gene sequence: CDR1 SEHNR, CDR2 FQNEAQ (reference sequence). The CDR3 contains 17 residues. The CDR3 region has the DNA TGTTCCAGCAGCTACCCTCCGGGACTGGCCTCTGGAAACACCATATATTTT. It encodes CSSSYPPGLASGNTIYF.

This clone was detected only once. The genes are TRBV25-1 and TRBJ1-1; D not certain. CDR3 length: 12 amino acids. V was pared by 2 bases and J by 2 bases, with 3 bases between. Looked up from germline, CDR1 is MGHDK and CDR2 is SYGVNS. The CDR3 DNA sequence: TGTGCCAGCAGTGAAGGCAACACTGAAGCTTTCTTT. Amino acids: CASSEGNTEAFF.

The chain employs TRBV19 and TRBJ1-1; the match to TRBD1 covers 7 bases. Germline V gene lookup returns CDR1 LNHDA and CDR2 SQIVND (reference sequence). Germline trimming cut 0 bases from V and 4 bases from J; bases unmatched to any gene: 2. This CDR3 is built from 14 residues. For the CDR3, the DNA is TGTGCCAGTAGTATAGACAGGGGGAGCACTGAAGCTTTCTTT. Encoded protein: CASSIDRGSTEAFF.

This chain joins TRBV6-5 and TRBJ1-2; D is possibly TRBD1 (6 bases). The CDR3 loop spans 16 amino acids. V shed 3 bases and J shed 4 bases, with 18 bases lying between them. Germline CDR1 reads MNHEY; CDR2 reads SVGAGI. CDR3 nucleotide sequence: TGTGCCAGCAGTTATTTTCCGACAGGTCTGAGCTATGGCTACACCTTC. Its translation is CASSYFPTGLSYGYTF.

Remarks on this clone: Other DNA sequences within the sample encode an identical CDR3. This sequence joins TRBV19 and TRBJ2-3, with D maybe TRBD2 (6 bases). V was shortened by 5 bases and J by 4 bases, with 16 bases between the two germline ends. The length of the CDR3 is 15 residues. Per the germline V gene, CDR1 is LNHDA and CDR2 is SQIVND (reference sequence). In nucleotides, the CDR3 is TGTGCCAGTAGTCCCGGGACTTTGAAGGCAGATACGCAGTATTTT. It translates to CASSPGTLKADTQYF.

This clone has a single count. The rearrangement uses TRBV28 and TRBJ1-2; 10 nucleotides line up with TRBD1. The junction had 10 bases not matched to a gene; V was cut back by 7 bases and J by 8 bases. This CDR3 has 14 residues. CDR1 is MDHEN, CDR2 SYDVKM, per germline. In DNA form, the CDR3 reads TGTGCCAGCACCTTGACAGGGGGCGTGGAGGGCTACACCTTC. Amino acids: CASTLTGGVEGYTF.

The rearrangement links TRBV28 to TRBJ1-1, with 9 bases identical to TRBD1. Germline trimming cut 6 bases from V and 6 bases from J; bases unmatched to any gene: 8. CDR1 is MDHEN and CDR2 is SYDVKM in the germline V gene. The CDR3 loop spans 14 amino acids. The DNA of the CDR3 is TGTGCCAGCAGGGAACAGGGGGCGATCCCTGAAGCTTTCTTT. It codes for CASREQGAIPEAFF.

The J gene is TRBJ2-2, the V gene TRBV9, with D possibly being TRBD2 (6 bases). V was clipped by 4 bases and J by 6 bases, with 16 bases between them. Germline V gene sequence: CDR1 SGDLS, CDR2 YYNGEE. The CDR3 has 15 amino acids. The CDR3 region has the DNA TGTGCCAGCAGCCCGACTAGTCCACTAGCCGGGGAGCTGTTTTTT. Its translation: CASSPTSPLAGELFF.

This clone was observed a single time. This chain links TRBV7-9 with TRBJ2-5; D might be TRBD2 (7 bases). CDR1 is SEHNR and CDR2 is FQNEAQ in the germline V gene (reference sequence). Trimming took 5 bases from V and 13 from J, leaving 20 bases between them. This CDR3 is built from 13 residues. CDR3 in DNA: TGTGCCAGCAGCACCCCTGGGGGGGCCACCGCGTACTTC. Encoded protein: CASSTPGGATAYF.

The chain combines TRBV30 with TRBJ2-5, with TRBD2 matching over 9 bases. Per the germline V gene, CDR1 is GTSNPN and CDR2 is SVGIG (reference sequence). The CDR3 is made up of 14 amino acids. The V gene end was trimmed by 3 bases and the J gene end by 2 bases; junction bases not matched to a gene: 4. The CDR3 region has the DNA TGTGCCTGGAGGGCTAGCGGGGTTCAAGAGACCCAGTACTTC. Its translation is CAWRASGVQETQYF.

V gene TRBV12-5 combines with J gene TRBJ2-1, with TRBD1 matching 10 bases. The CDR3 covers 14 residues. The V gene end was trimmed by 5 bases and the J gene end by 4 bases; junction bases not matched to a gene: 2. CDR1 and CDR2 from the germline V gene are LGHNT and FRNRAP. The CDR3 sequence: CASGDRGPYNEQFF. The CDR3 nucleotides are TGTGCTAGTGGTGACAGGGGGCCGTACAATGAGCAGTTCTTC.

The chain carries TRBV28 and TRBJ1-2; D is unclear. Trimming removed 6 bases at V and 8 bases at J, with 13 bases between. Germline values: CDR1 MDHEN, CDR2 SYDVKM. This CDR3 is 12 amino acids long. CDR3 in DNA: TGTGCCAGCAGGCCATCGGGGTACGGCTACACCTTC. Protein sequence: CASRPSGYGYTF.

This clone was seen only once. V and J are TRBV10-2 and TRBJ2-7; TRBD1 matches 8 bases. The V segment lost 4 bases and the J segment 3 bases; nucleotides outside the gene matches: 5. Germline CDR1 WSHSY, CDR2 SAAADI. The CDR3 is 14 amino acids. The CDR3 is CASSGTGQVYEQYF. For the CDR3, the DNA is TGCGCCAGCAGTGGGACAGGGCAGGTCTACGAGCAGTACTTC.

The gene calls are TRBV30 and TRBJ2-1; TRBD2 matches 11 bases. The V gene end was trimmed by 7 bases and the J gene end by 6 bases; junction bases not matched to a gene: 8. The germline V gene has CDR1 GTSNPN and CDR2 SVGIG (reference sequence). The CDR3 is made up of 14 amino acids. This CDR3 reads CALVGTSGFNEQFF. The CDR3 region has the DNA TGTGCCTTGGTCGGGACTAGCGGATTCAATGAGCAGTTCTTC.

J is TRBJ1-3 and V is TRBV6-1; D is possibly TRBD1 (6 bases). V was clipped by 8 bases and J by 4 bases, with 12 bases between them. Germline lookup yields CDR1 MNHNS and CDR2 SASEGT. The CDR3 length is 13 residues. For the CDR3, the DNA is TGTGCCAGCTTTACAGGGTCCGGAAACACCATATATTTT. It yields the protein CASFTGSGNTIYF.

This clone occurred once. At one end the junction does not follow the germline gene, possibly because of a read error. The chain recombines TRBV5-1 with TRBJ2-3; D may be TRBD2 (5 bases). Per germline, CDR1 SGHRS and CDR2 YFSETQ. The CDR3 consists of 13 residues. The DNA of the CDR3 is TGCGCCAGCAGCCCCGAGGGCACTGATACGCAGTATTTT. Translated: CASSPEGTDTQYF. The full variable domain, rest sourced from reference TRBV5-1 and TRBJ2-3, is KAGVTQTPRYLIKTRGQQVTLSCSPISGHRSVSWYQQTPGQGLQFLFEYFSETQRNKGNFPGRFSGRQFSNSRSEMNVSTLELGDSALYLCASSPEGTDTQYFGPGTRLTVL.

The chain joins TRBV4-1 to TRBJ2-7; 9 bases match TRBD2. Germline V lookup: CDR1 MGHRA, CDR2 YSYEKL. V trimming: 5 bases; J trimming: 3 bases; junction bases outside the gene matches: 5. This CDR3 has 14 amino acids. CDR3 sequence: CASSSLAGNYEQYF. The CDR3, as DNA: TGCGCCAGCAGCTCACTAGCGGGCAACTACGAGCAGTACTTC.

On this clone itself: The germline gene is not matched at one end of the junction; a read error may be the cause. The chain couples TRBV6-5 to TRBJ2-7; 11 bases line up with TRBD1. Germline V gene sequence: CDR1 MNHEY, CDR2 SVGAGI. The CDR3 consists of 14 residues. The DNA for the CDR3 is TGTGCCTGCAGAGCCGGGACAGGGGGCTACGAGCAGTACTTC. Its protein is CACRAGTGGYEQYF.

In DNA, the CDR3 is TGTGCCAGCAGCTTCCCGAGCTCCTACGAGCAGTACTTC. It yields the protein CASSFPSSYEQYF. This chain connects TRBV7-9 to TRBJ2-5, with unresolved D. Gene TRBJ2-7 matches the end of the DNA better, so the J call may be wrong. The germline CDR1 and CDR2 sequences are SEHNR and FQNEAQ (reference sequence). CDR3 size: 13 residues.

The CDR3 DNA is TGTGCCAGCAGCCGAGACAGGGGGGGCGGGGAGCTGTTTTTT. Its translation: CASSRDRGGGELFF. V and J are TRBV6-5 and TRBJ2-2; 9 nucleotides agree with TRBD1. The germline gives CDR1 MNHEY, CDR2 SVGAGI. The CDR3 is 14 residues long. V dropped 6 bases and J dropped 7; count of bases not matched to a gene: 6.

The V call is TRBV6-5, the J call TRBJ2-5, with 7 bases matching TRBD1. Germline-derived CDR1 and CDR2 are MNHEY and SVGAGI. V trimming: 0 bases; J trimming: 2 bases; junction bases outside the gene matches: 3. The CDR3 consists of 15 residues. CDR3 sequence: CASSYSSTGQETQYF. The CDR3 coding sequence is TGTGCCAGCAGTTACTCCTCGACAGGGCAAGAGACCCAGTACTTC.

The chain couples TRBV15 to TRBJ2-7; D is possibly TRBD1 (5 bases). Trimming took 3 bases from V and 6 from J, leaving 18 bases between them. Germline V gene lookup returns CDR1 LNHNV and CDR2 YYDKDF (reference sequence). This CDR3 is built from 15 residues. CDR3 protein: CATSSSDRPSREQYF. As DNA, the CDR3 is TGTGCCACCAGCAGCTCCGACAGACCATCTCGCGAGCAGTACTTC.

V usage is TRBV6-1 and J usage is TRBJ1-2, with D possibly being TRBD1 (5 bases). Germline V gene sequence: CDR1 MNHNS, CDR2 SASEGT. The germline V and J ends were trimmed by 7 bases and 7 bases, with 16 bases remaining between them. CDR3 length: 13 amino acids. This CDR3 is CASNAQGGSGYTF. CDR3 nucleotide sequence: TGTGCCAGCAATGCTCAGGGAGGGTCTGGCTACACCTTC.

This rearrangement joins TRBV30 to TRBJ2-3; D is possibly TRBD1 (6 bases). CDR1 GTSNPN and CDR2 SVGIG come from the germline V gene (reference sequence). The CDR3 is 17 amino acids. Trimming took off 2 bases at V and 1 base at J, with 19 bases between the two ends. As DNA, the CDR3 is TGTGCCTGGAGTCGCCGGACAGTCGGGACCCGCACAGATACGCAGTATTTT. Its translation is CAWSRRTVGTRTDTQYF.

The V gene is TRBV11-2, the J gene TRBJ1-4; 10 positions agree with TRBD1. The germline gives CDR1 SGHAT, CDR2 FQNNGV. V was clipped by 5 bases and J by 6 bases; unmatched bases: 6. The CDR3 runs to 15 residues. The CDR3 sequence: CASSTGQGVYEKLFF. CDR3 nucleotides: TGTGCCAGCAGCACAGGACAGGGGGTGTATGAAAAACTGTTTTTT.

This chain joins TRBV5-1 and TRBJ1-2, with D unresolved. V was pared by 0 bases and J by 8 bases, with 11 bases between. Germline CDR1 is SGHRS and CDR2 is YFSETQ. The CDR3 extends over 13 amino acids. The CDR3 DNA is TGCGCCAGCAGCTTGGATACTTTCGGGGGCTACACCTTC. Amino acid sequence: CASSLDTFGGYTF. The full variable domain, completed using reference TRBV5-1 and TRBJ1-2, is KAGVTQTPRYLIKTRGQQVTLSCSPISGHRSVSWYQQTPGQGLQFLFEYFSETQRNKGNFPGRFSGRQFSNSRSEMNVSTLELGDSALYLCASSLDTFGGYTFGSGTRLTVV.

This clone turned up a few times. The chain links TRBV5-6 to TRBJ1-1; TRBD1 matches at 8 bases. The germline CDR1 and CDR2 sequences are SGHDT and YYEEEE. V shed 2 bases and J 0 bases; nucleotides not matched to a gene: 6. This CDR3 has 16 amino acids. The CDR3 bases are TGTGCCAGCAGCTTTGGACAGGGCGGGATGAACACTGAAGCTTTCTTT. The encoded protein is CASSFGQGGMNTEAFF.

The count of this clone is one. The rearrangement joins TRBV7-8 to TRBJ1-1; TRBD1 matches at 8 bases. This CDR3 region has 14 residues. V was clipped by 6 bases and J by 6 bases; unmatched bases: 9. The V gene's germline CDR1 is SGHVS and CDR2 FQNEAQ. CDR3 nucleotide sequence: TGTGCCAGCAGTCATCCTCCGACAGGGGCTGAAGCTTTCTTT. Protein sequence: CASSHPPTGAEAFF.

Here the CDR3 DNA reads TGTGCCAGTCAACTTAATGGGGGGGCAAATGAAAAACTGTTTTTT. Translated, it gives CASQLNGGANEKLFF. The V gene is TRBV19, the J gene TRBJ1-4; D might be TRBD1 (6 bases). V was clipped by 8 bases and J by 5 bases, with 18 bases between them. Germline CDR1 reads LNHDA; CDR2 reads SQIVND (reference sequence). The CDR3 consists of 15 residues.

This chain links TRBV30 with TRBJ1-2, with D possibly TRBD1 on 5 matching bases. There are 11 residues in the CDR3. Looked up from germline, CDR1 is GTSNPN and CDR2 is SVGIG (reference sequence). V dropped 3 bases and J dropped 8 bases, with 10 bases sitting between them. The CDR3 nucleotides are TGTGCCTGGAGCTCCGGGGGAGGCTACACCTTC. It translates to CAWSSGGGYTF. The complete variable domain, with remaining parts taken from reference TRBV30 and TRBJ1-2, reads SQTIHQWPATLVQPVGSPLSLECTVEGTSNPNLYWYRQAAGRGLQLLFYSVGIGQISSEVPQNLSASRPQDRQFILSSKKLLLSDSGFYLCAWSSGGGYTFGSGTRLTVV.